The sequence of this T cell receptor (beta chain) was determined in a study of blood T cell repertoires in COVID-19. The wider study: The analysed material was cDNA or gDNA that came from T cells, B-cell-depleted T cells, or PBMCs.

The CDR3 length is 14 residues. V lost 6 bases and J lost 5, with 13 bases in between. Looked up from germline, CDR1 is MDHEN and CDR2 is SYDVKM. Repertoires were generated with immunoSEQ multiplex PCR, while TCRdb's copy carries only in-frame clones and drops some. Among about 96,000 clones listed, around 84% were seen once. The chain carries TRBV28 and TRBJ1-4; possibly TRBD1 for D (5 bases). What was sequenced was peripheral blood. This sequence was found in a woman in her sixties or seventies with acute or convalescent COVID-19. The CDR3 sequence: CASSSTGRNEKLFF. The CDR3 DNA reads TGTGCCAGCAGCTCAACAGGAAGAAATGAAAAACTGTTTTTT.